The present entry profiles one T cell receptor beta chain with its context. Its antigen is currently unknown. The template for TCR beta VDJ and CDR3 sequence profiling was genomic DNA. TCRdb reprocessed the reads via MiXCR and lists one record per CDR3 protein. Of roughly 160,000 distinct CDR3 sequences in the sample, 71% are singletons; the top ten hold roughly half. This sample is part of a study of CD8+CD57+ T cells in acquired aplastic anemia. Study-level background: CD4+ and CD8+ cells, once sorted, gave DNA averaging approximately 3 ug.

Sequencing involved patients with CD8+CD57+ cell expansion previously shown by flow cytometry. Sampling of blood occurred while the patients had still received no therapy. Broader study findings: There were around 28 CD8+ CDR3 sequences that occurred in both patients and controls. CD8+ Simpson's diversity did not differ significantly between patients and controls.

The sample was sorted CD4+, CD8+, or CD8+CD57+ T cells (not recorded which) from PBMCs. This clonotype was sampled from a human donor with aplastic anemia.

The CDR3 loop reads CSAQGLNTEAFF. CDR3 DNA sequence: TGCAGTGCTCAGGGGTTGAACACTGAAGCTTTCTTT. This chain links TRBV20-1 with TRBJ1-1, with a tentative D call TRBD1 (6 bases). The CDR3 spans 12 residues. Trimming stripped 5 bases from V and 0 bases from J, with 7 bases between. CDR1 is DFQATT, CDR2 SNEGSKA, per germline (reference sequence).